Here is one TCR beta chain with its context. Its cognate antigen is unknown. MiXCR, applied by TCRdb to the reads, yields one record per CDR3 protein. The sample holds around 550,000 distinct CDR3 sequences, 26% seen once. These data belong to a study of T cell repertoires in cytomegalovirus infection. Study-level points and caveats: Across the ex vivo response, the dominant clonotypes were HLA-C-restricted CMV-specific TCR beta clonotypes.

Deletions cut 4 bases from V and 2 bases from J, with 14 bases between. This CDR3 region has 15 residues. Germline CDR1 is SGHNT and CDR2 is YYREEE (reference sequence). The sequencing input was PBMCs. This receptor was identified in a human donor in good health (CMV status not recorded). Some clones in this sample may be carry-over from other donors' samples. The chain uses TRBV5-4 and TRBJ2-3; D is unresolved. The CDR3 spells CASSLGGPFTDTQYF. The CDR3 nucleotides are TGTGCCAGCAGCCTAGGTGGCCCTTTCACAGATACGCAGTATTTT.